This T cell receptor (beta chain) was identified in a study of identical twins. General study results and limits: Beta out-of-frame sequences displayed a weaker excess of sharing between twins. Cross-sectional statistics, not tracking of the same donors, supported the conclusions.

CDR3 length equals 13 residues. CDR1 is DFQATT and CDR2 is SNEGSKA in the germline V gene (reference sequence). The V gene lost 3 bases and the J gene lost 4 bases, with 13 bases spanning the gap. On this clonotype itself: As yet, its antigen is unknown.

Via MiXCR, TCRdb re-called the 5' RACE reads, giving one row per CDR3 protein. The sample lists about 810,000 distinct CDR3 sequences, around an eighth occurring once. These sequences were also reported in another study, on yellow fever vaccine responses in identical twins.

The specimen sequenced was PBMCs. The source is a woman between 18 and 29 years old in good health. The gene calls are TRBV20-1 and TRBJ2-7; D gene unclear. This CDR3 is CSASTGPTYEQYV. The CDR3 DNA reads as TGCAGTGCTAGTACGGGCCCGACGTACGAGCAGTACGTC.